The 8 T cell receptor beta chains listed next were all sequenced from one sample in a study of T cell responses to AZD1222 COVID-19 vaccine. Only in-frame clones appear in the TCRdb table, and some are missing; sequencing was by immunoSEQ multiplex PCR. The table has tens of thousands of clones, roughly 80% seen once. Sequencing used peripheral blood, obtained 28 days after the second AZD1222 dose. The receptors were gathered from an adult who received the AZD1222 COVID-19 vaccine.

The V call is TRBV28, the J call TRBJ1-6; 7 bases fit TRBD1. J gave up 7 bases and V 6 bases, and 3 bases lay outside the gene matches. CDR1 is MDHEN and CDR2 is SYDVKM in the germline V gene. This CDR3 contains 13 residues. CDR3 nucleotide sequence: TGTGCCAGCAGGGAGGGACAGAATTCACCCCTCCACTTT. Amino acids: CASREGQNSPLHF.

This chain links TRBV6-1 with TRBJ2-3; tentatively, D is TRBD1 (6 bases). The V end lost 1 base, the J end lost 1 base, and 9 bases lay between the germline ends. Germline V gene data show CDR1 as MNHNS and CDR2 as SASEGT. The CDR3 runs 15 residues. CDR3 nucleotide sequence: TGTGCCAGCAGTGAAGTGGCAGGGGGCACAGATACGCAGTATTTT. It encodes CASSEVAGGTDTQYF.

The chain couples TRBV29-1 to TRBJ2-5; TRBD1 aligns across 12 bases. V lost 3 bases, J lost 4 bases, and 6 bases stayed unmatched. The CDR3 length is 15 residues. Per the germline V gene, CDR1 is SQVTM and CDR2 is ANQGSEA. The chain's CDR3 is CSVEEPGQGAETQYF. CDR3 DNA: TGCAGCGTTGAGGAACCGGGACAGGGGGCAGAGACCCAGTACTTC.

This clone was counted a few times. The V gene is TRBV4-2, the J gene TRBJ2-1; the D call may be TRBD1 or TRBD2 (5 bases each). In germline, CDR1 is LGHNA, CDR2 YNFKEQ. The CDR3 contains 16 residues. Trimming took off 1 base at V and 2 bases at J, with 12 bases between the two ends. The CDR3 nucleotides are TGTGCCAGCAGCCAAGGCCGGGGCAGGGCCTACAATGAGCAGTTCTTC. Translation gives CASSQGRGRAYNEQFF.

The J gene is TRBJ1-4, the V gene TRBV5-4; no reliable D call. V was pared by 3 bases and J by 5 bases, with 5 bases between. Germline values: CDR1 SGHNT, CDR2 YYREEE (reference sequence). The length of the CDR3 is 12 residues. The CDR3 region has the DNA TGTGCCAGCAGCTGGGGAAATGAAAAACTGTTTTTT. Its protein is CASSWGNEKLFF.

J is TRBJ1-2 and V is TRBV11-2; 7 positions agree with TRBD1. The V gene's germline CDR1 is SGHAT and CDR2 FQNNGV. CDR3 length equals 14 residues. V shed 3 bases and J 4 bases; nucleotides not matched to a gene: 5. For the CDR3, the DNA is TGTGCCAGCAGCTTTCAGGGGGTGGCCTATGGCTACACCTTC. Translated: CASSFQGVAYGYTF.

CDR3 DNA: TGCGCCAGCAGCCAGGGATGGGATGAGCAGTTCTTC. It codes for CASSQGWDEQFF. The genes are TRBV5-1 and TRBJ2-1, with TRBD1 as a possible D gene (5 bases). Germline V lookup: CDR1 SGHRS, CDR2 YFSETQ. V lost 4 bases to trimming and J lost 8 bases, with 10 bases between them. CDR3 length: 12 amino acids.

The V and J genes are TRBV6-5 and TRBJ2-7; TRBD2 might be the D (5 bases). The CDR3 contains 13 residues. Trimming took off 2 bases at V and 3 bases at J, with 8 bases between the two ends. CDR1 is MNHEY and CDR2 is SVGAGI in the germline V gene. The CDR3 loop is CASSYLRDYEQYF. CDR3 bases: TGTGCCAGCAGTTACCTCCGGGACTACGAGCAGTACTTC.